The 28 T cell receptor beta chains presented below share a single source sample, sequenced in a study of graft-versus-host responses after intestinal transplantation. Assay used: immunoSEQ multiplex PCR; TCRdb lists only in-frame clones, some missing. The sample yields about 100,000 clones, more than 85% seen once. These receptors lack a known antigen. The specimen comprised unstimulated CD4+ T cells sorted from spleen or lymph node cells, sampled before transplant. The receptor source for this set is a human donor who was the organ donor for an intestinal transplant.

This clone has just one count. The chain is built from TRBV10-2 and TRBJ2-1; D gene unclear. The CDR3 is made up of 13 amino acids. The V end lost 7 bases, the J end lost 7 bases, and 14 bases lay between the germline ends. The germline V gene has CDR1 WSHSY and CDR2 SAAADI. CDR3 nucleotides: TGCGCCAGCAACGTCCCTGGGGATAATGAGCAGTTCTTC. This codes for CASNVPGDNEQFF.

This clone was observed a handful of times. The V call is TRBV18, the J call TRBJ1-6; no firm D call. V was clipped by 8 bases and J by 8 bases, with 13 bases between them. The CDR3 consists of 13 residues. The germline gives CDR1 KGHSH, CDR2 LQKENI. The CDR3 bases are TGTGCCAGCCGGGGTTTTGGGGATTCACCCCTCCACTTT. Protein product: CASRGFGDSPLHF. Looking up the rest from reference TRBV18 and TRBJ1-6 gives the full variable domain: NAGVMQNPRHLVRRRGQEARLRCSPMKGHSHVYWYRQLPEEGLKFMVYLQKENIIDESGMPKERFSAEFPKEGPSILRIQQVVRGDSAAYFCASRGFGDSPLHFGNGTRLTVT.

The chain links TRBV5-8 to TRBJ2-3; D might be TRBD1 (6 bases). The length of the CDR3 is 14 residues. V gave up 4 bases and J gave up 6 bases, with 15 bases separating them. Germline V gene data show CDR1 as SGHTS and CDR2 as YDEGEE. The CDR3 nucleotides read TGTGCCAGCAGCAACGGATGGGGGCCGGATACGCAGTATTTT. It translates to CASSNGWGPDTQYF.

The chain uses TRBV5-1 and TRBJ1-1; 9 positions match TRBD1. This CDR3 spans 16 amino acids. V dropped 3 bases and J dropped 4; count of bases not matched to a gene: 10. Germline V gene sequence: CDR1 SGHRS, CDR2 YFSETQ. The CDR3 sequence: CASSSPGTGLGTEAFF. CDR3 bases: TGCGCCAGCAGCTCTCCCGGGACAGGGTTAGGCACTGAAGCTTTCTTT.

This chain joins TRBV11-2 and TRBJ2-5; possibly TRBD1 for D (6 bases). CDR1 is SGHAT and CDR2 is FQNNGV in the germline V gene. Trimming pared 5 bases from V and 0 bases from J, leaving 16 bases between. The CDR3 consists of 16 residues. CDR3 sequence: CASSGGQPLYQETQYF. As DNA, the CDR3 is TGTGCCAGCAGCGGTGGACAGCCACTGTACCAAGAGACCCAGTACTTC.

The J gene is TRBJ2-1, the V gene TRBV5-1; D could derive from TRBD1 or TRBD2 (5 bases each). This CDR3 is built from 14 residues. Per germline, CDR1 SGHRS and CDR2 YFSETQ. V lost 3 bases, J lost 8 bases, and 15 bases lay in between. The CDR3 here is CASSYLLDSDEQFF. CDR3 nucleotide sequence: TGCGCCAGCAGCTACCTACTAGACAGTGATGAGCAGTTCTTC.

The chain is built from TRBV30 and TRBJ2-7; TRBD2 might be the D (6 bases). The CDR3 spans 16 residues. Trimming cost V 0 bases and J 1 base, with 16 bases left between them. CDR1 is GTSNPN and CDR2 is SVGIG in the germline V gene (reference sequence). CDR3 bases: TGTGCCTGGAGTGTACTCTGGCGGGGACTGTCCTACGAGCAGTACTTC. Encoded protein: CAWSVLWRGLSYEQYF.

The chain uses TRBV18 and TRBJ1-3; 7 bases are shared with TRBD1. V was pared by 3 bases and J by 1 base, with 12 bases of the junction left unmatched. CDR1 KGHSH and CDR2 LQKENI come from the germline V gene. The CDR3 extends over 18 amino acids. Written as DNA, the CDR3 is TGTGCCAGCTCACCTCTGGGAGGGGGCAGTTGGTCTGGAAACACCATATATTTT. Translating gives CASSPLGGGSWSGNTIYF. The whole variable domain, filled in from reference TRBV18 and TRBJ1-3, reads NAGVMQNPRHLVRRRGQEARLRCSPMKGHSHVYWYRQLPEEGLKFMVYLQKENIIDESGMPKERFSAEFPKEGPSILRIQQVVRGDSAAYFCASSPLGGGSWSGNTIYFGEGSWLTVV.

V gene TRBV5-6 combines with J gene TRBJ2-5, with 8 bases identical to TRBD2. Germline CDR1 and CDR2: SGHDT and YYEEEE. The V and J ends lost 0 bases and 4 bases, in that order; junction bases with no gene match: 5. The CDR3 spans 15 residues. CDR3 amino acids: CASSLASGGPETQYF. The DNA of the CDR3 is TGTGCCAGCAGCTTGGCTTCGGGGGGGCCAGAGACCCAGTACTTC.

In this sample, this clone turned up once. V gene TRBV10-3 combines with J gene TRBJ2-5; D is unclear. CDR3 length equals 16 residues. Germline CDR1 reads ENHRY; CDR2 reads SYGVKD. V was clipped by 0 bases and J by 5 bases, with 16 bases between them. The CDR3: CAISESKNRPEETQYF. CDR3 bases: TGTGCCATCAGTGAGTCGAAGAATAGGCCGGAGGAGACCCAGTACTTC.

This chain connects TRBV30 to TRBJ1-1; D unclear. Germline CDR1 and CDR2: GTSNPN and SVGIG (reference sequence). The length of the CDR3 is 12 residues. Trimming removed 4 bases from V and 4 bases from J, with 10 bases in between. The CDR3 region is CAWKRVGTEAFF. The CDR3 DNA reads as TGTGCCTGGAAGAGGGTTGGCACTGAAGCTTTCTTT.

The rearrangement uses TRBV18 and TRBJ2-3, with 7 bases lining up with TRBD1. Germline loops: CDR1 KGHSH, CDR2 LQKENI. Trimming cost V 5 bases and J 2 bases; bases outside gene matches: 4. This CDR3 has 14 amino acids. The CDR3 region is CASSSTGVTDTQYF. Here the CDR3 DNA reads TGTGCCAGCTCATCTACAGGGGTCACAGATACGCAGTATTTT.

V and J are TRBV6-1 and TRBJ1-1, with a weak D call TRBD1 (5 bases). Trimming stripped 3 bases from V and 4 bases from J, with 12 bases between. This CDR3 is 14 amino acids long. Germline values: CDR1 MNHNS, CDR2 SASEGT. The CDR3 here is CASSEGGSATEAFF. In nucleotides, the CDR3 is TGTGCCAGCAGTGAGGGGGGGTCGGCCACTGAAGCTTTCTTT.

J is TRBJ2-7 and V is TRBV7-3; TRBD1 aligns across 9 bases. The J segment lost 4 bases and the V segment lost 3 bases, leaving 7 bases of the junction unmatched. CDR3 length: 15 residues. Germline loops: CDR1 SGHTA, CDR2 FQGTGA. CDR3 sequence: CASSLTGGVGYEQYF. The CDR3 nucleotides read TGTGCCAGCAGCTTGACAGGGGGGGTGGGATACGAGCAGTACTTC.

CDR3 in DNA: TGCGCCAGCAGCTGGGGGGCAGGAGAATACAATGAGCAGTTCTTC. This codes for CASSWGAGEYNEQFF. This rearrangement joins TRBV5-1 to TRBJ2-1; D tentatively fits TRBD1 or TRBD2 (6 bases each). CDR3 length: 15 residues. V lost 3 bases and J lost 4, with 14 bases in between. Germline CDR1 is SGHRS and CDR2 is YFSETQ.

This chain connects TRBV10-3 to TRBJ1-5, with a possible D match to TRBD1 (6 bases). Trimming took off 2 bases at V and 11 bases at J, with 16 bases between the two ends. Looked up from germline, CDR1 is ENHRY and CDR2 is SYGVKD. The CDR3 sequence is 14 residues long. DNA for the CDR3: TGTGCCATCAGTGAGGCAGGGGTGGCAGTGGCCCAGCATTTT. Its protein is CAISEAGVAVAQHF.

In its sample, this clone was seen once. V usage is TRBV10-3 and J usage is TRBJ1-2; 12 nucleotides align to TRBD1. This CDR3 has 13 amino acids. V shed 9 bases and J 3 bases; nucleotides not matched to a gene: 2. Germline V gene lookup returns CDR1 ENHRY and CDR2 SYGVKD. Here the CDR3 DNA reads TGTGCCATGGGACAGGGGGCGGACTATGGCTACACCTTC. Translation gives CAMGQGADYGYTF.

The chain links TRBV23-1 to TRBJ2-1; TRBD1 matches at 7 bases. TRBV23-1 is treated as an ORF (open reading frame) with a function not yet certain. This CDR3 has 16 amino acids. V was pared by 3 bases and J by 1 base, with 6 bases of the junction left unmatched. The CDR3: CASSQGDRVSYNEQFF. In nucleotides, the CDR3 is TGCGCCAGCAGTCAGGGTGACAGGGTGTCCTACAATGAGCAGTTCTTC.

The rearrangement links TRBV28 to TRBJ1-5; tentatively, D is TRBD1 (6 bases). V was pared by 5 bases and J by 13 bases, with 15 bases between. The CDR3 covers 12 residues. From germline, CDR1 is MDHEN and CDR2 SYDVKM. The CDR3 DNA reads TGTGCCAGCAGTCCGGGGGGCGGCCGGCAGCATTTT. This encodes CASSPGGGRQHF.

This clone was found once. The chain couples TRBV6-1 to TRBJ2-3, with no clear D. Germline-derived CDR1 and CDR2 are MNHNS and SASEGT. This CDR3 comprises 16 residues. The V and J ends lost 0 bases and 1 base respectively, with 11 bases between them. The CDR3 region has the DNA TGTGCCAGCAGTGAAGCGGGCCTAGTGGGCACAGATACGCAGTATTTT. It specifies CASSEAGLVGTDTQYF.

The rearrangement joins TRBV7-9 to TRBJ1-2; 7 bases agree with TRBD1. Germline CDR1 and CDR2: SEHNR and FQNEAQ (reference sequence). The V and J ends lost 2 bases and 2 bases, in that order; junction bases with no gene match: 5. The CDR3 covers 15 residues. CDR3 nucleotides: TGTGCCAGCAGCTTAACGGGACAGATAAACTATGGCTACACCTTC. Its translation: CASSLTGQINYGYTF.

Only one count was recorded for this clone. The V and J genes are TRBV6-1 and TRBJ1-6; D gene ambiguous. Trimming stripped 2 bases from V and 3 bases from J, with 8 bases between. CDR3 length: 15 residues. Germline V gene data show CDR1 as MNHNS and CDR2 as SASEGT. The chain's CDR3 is CASSELAHYNSPLHF. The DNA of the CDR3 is TGTGCCAGCAGTGAACTAGCCCACTATAATTCACCCCTCCACTTT.

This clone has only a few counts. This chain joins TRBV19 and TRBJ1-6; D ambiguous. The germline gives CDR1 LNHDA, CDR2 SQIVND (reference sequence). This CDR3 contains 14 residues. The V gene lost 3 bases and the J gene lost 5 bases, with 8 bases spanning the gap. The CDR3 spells CASSIKTDNSPLHF. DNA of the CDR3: TGTGCCAGTAGTATTAAGACGGATAATTCACCCCTCCACTTT.

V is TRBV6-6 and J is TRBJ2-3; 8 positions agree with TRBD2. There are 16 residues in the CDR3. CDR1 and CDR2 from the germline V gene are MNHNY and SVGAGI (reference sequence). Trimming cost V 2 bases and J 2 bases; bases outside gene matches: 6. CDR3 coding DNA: TGTGCCAGCAGTTACGGTGGCGGGGGGTTCACAGATACGCAGTATTTT. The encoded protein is CASSYGGGGFTDTQYF.

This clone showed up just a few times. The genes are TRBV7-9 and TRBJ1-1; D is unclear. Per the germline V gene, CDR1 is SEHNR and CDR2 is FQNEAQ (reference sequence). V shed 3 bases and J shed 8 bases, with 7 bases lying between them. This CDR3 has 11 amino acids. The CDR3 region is CASSFSGEAFF. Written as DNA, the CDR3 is TGTGCCAGCAGCTTCTCGGGAGAAGCTTTCTTT.

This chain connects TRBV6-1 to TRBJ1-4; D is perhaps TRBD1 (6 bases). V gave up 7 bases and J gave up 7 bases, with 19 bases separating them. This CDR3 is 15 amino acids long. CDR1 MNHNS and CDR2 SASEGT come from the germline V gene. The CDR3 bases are TGTGCCAGCAACCCGCTTCGGGGGGCGAGTGAAAAACTGTTTTTT. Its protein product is CASNPLRGASEKLFF.

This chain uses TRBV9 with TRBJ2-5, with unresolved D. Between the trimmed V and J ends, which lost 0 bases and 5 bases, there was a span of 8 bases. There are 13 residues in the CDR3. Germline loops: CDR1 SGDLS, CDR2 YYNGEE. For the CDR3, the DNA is TGTGCCAGCAGCGTAGGGCAACGGGAGACCCAGTACTTC. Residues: CASSVGQRETQYF.

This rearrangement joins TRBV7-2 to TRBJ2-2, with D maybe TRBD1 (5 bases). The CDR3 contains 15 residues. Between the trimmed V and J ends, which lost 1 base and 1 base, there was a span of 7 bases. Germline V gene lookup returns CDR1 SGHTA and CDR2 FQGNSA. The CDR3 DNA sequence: TGTGCCAGCAGCTTAGGGGGCCAGAACACCGGGGAGCTGTTTTTT. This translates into CASSLGGQNTGELFF.